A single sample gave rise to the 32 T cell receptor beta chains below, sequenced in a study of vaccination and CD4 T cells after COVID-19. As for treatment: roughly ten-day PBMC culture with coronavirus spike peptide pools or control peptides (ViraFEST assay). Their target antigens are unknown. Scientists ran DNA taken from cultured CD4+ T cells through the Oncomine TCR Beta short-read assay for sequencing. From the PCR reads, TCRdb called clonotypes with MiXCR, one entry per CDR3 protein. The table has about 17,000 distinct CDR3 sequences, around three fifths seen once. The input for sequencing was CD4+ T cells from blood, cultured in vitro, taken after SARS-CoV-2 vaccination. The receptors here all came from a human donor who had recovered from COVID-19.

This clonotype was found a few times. The CDR3 protein is CASSLTGLNNQPQHF. CDR3 nucleotide sequence: TGTGCCAGTAGTCTTACAGGGCTCAACAATCAGCCCCAGCATTTT. The chain employs TRBV19 and TRBJ1-5; tentatively, D is TRBD1 (6 bases). Trimming took 5 bases from V and 3 from J, leaving 14 bases between them. CDR1 and CDR2 (germline): LNHDA, SQIVND (reference sequence). This CDR3 contains 15 residues.

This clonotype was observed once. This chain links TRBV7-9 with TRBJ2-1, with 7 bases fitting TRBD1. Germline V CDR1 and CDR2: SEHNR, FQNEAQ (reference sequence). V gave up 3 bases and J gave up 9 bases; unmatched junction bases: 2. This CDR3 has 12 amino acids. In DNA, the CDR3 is TGTGCCAGCAGCTTTTCAGGGGGTGAGCAGTTCTTC. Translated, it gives CASSFSGGEQFF. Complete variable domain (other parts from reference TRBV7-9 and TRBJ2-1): DTGVSQNPRHKITKRGQNVTFRCDPISEHNRLYWYRQTLGQGPEFLTYFQNEAQLEKSRLLSDRFSAERPKGSFSTLEIQRTEQGDSAMYLCASSFSGGEQFFGPGTRLTVL.

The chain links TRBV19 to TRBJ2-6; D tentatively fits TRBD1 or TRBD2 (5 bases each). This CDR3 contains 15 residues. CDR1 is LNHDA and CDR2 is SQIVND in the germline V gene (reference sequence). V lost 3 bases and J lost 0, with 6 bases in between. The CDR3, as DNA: TGTGCCAGTAGTATTGGGGGCTCTGGGGCCAACGTCCTGACTTTC. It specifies CASSIGGSGANVLTF.

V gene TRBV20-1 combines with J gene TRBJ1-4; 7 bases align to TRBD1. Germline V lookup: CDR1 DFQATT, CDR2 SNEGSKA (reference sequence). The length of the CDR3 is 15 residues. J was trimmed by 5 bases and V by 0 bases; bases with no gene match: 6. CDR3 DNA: TGCAGTGCTAGAGATCGAGGGGGCGGGAATGAAAAACTGTTTTTT. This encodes CSARDRGGGNEKLFF.

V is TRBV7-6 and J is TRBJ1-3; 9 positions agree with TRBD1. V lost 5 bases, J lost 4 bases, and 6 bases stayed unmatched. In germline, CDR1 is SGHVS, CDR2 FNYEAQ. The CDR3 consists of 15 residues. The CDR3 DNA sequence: TGTGCCAGCAGCGTCCGGACAGGGGCAGGAAACACCATATATTTT. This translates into CASSVRTGAGNTIYF.

CDR3: CASSPRGQGQSTEAFF. Here the CDR3 DNA reads TGTGCCAGCTCACCACGGGGTCAGGGGCAGAGCACTGAAGCTTTCTTT. V gene TRBV18 combines with J gene TRBJ1-1; possible D gene TRBD1, 6 bases. Germline V gives CDR1 KGHSH, CDR2 LQKENI. CDR3 length: 16 amino acids. Trimming shortened V by 1 base and J by 4 bases, and 16 bases separated the two germline ends. Variable domain in full (rest from reference TRBV18 and TRBJ1-1): NAGVMQNPRHLVRRRGQEARLRCSPMKGHSHVYWYRQLPEEGLKFMVYLQKENIIDESGMPKERFSAEFPKEGPSILRIQQVVRGDSAAYFCASSPRGQGQSTEAFFGQGTRLTVV.

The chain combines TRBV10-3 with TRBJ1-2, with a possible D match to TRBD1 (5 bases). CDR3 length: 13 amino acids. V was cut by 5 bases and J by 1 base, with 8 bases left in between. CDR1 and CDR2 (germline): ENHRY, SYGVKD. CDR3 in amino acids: CAISRDGNYGYTF. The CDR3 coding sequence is TGTGCCATCAGTAGGGACGGTAACTATGGCTACACCTTC.

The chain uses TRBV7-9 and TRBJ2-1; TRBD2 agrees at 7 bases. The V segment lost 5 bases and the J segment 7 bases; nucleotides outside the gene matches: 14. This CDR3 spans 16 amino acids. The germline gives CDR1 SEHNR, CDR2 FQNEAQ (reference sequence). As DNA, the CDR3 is TGTGCCAGCAGCCGGTCCCTGTCTAGCGGACGGAATGAGCAGTTCTTC. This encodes CASSRSLSSGRNEQFF.

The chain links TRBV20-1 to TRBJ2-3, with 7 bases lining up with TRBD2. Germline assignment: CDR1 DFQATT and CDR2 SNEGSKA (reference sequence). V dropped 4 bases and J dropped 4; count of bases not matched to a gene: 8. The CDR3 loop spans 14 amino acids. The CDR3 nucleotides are TGCAGTGCTACGGCCAGCGGGATAGCAGATACGCAGTATTTT. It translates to CSATASGIADTQYF.

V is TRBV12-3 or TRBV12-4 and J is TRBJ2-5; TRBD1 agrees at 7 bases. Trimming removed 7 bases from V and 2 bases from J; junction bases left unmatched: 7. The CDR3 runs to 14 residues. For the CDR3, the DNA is TGTGCCAGCATCATAGACAGGGAACAAGAGACCCAGTACTTC. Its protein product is CASIIDREQETQYF.

CDR3 DNA sequence: TGTGCCAGCAGCACAGGGGCGGCTGAAGCTTTCTTT. The encoded protein is CASSTGAAEAFF. The chain uses TRBV12-3 or TRBV12-4 and TRBJ1-1; 7 nucleotides agree with TRBD1. There are 12 residues in the CDR3. Trimming cost V 6 bases and J 6 bases; bases outside gene matches: 4.

CDR3 nucleotides: TGCGCCAGCAGCTCTGGGGGCCTTCAGGGATCCTATGGCTACACCTTC. Translated: CASSSGGLQGSYGYTF. The chain combines TRBV5-1 with TRBJ1-2; a possible D gene is TRBD1 (6 bases). V shed 3 bases and J shed 4 bases, with 19 bases lying between them. Looked up from germline, CDR1 is SGHRS and CDR2 is YFSETQ. This CDR3 comprises 16 residues.

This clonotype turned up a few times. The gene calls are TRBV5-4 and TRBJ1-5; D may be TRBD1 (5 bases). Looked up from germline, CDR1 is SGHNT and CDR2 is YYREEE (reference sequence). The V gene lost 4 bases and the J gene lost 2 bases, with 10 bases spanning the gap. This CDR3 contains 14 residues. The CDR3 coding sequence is TGTGCCAGCAGCGAAGGGACCGGCAATCAGCCCCAGCATTTT. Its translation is CASSEGTGNQPQHF.

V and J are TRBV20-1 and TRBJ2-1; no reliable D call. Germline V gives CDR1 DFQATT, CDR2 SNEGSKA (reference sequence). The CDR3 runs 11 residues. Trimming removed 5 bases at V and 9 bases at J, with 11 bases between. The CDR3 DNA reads TGCAGTGCTTCCGACCCCGTTGAGCAGTTCTTC. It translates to CSASDPVEQFF.

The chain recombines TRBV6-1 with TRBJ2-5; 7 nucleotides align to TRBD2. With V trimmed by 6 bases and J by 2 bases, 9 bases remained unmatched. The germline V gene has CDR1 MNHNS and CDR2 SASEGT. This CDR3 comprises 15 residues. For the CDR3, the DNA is TGTGCCAGCAGAACGGGACTATTGGGGCAAGAGACCCAGTACTTC. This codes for CASRTGLLGQETQYF.

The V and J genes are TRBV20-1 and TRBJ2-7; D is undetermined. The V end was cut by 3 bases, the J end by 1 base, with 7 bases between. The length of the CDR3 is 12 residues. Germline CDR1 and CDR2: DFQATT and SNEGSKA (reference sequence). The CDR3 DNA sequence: TGCAGTGCTAGCGGATCGTCCTACGAGCAGTACTTC. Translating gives CSASGSSYEQYF.

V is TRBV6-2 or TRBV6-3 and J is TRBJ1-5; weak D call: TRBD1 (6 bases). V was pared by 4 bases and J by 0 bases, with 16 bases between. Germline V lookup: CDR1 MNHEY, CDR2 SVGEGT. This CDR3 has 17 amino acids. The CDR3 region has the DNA TGTGCCAGCAGTTTACGCCGGGACACAATTAGCAATCAGCCCCAGCATTTT. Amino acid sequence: CASSLRRDTISNQPQHF.

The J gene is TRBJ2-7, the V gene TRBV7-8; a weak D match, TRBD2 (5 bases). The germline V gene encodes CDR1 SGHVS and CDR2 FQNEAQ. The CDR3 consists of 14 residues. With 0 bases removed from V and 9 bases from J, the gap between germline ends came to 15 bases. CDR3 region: CASSLAVRESWQYF. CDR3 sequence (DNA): TGTGCCAGCAGCTTAGCGGTTCGGGAAAGTTGGCAGTACTTC.

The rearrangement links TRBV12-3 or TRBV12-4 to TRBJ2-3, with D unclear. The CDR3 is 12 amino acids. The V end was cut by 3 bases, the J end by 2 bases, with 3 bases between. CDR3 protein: CASSLFTDTQYF. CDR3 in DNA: TGTGCCAGCAGTTTGTTCACAGATACGCAGTATTTT.

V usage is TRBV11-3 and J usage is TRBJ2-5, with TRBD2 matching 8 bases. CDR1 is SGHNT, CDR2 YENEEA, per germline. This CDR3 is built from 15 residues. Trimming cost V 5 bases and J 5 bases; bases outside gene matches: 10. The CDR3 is CASSTGLETWETQYF. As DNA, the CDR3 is TGTGCCAGCAGCACGGGACTAGAAACTTGGGAGACCCAGTACTTC.

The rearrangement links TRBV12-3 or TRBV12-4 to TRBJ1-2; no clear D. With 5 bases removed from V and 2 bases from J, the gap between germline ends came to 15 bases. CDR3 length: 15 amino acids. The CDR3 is CASSDSWGRNYGYTF. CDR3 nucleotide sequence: TGTGCCAGCAGTGATTCCTGGGGTAGGAACTATGGCTACACCTTC.

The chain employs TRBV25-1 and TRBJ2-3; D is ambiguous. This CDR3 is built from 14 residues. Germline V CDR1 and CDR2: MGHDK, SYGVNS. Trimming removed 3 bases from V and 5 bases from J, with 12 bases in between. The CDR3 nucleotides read TGTGCCAGCAGTGACTTGACTGACCGAGATACGCAGTATTTT. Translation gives CASSDLTDRDTQYF.

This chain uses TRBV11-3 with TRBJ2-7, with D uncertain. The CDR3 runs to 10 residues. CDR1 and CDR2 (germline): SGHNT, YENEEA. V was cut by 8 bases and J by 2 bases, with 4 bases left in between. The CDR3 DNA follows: TGTGCCAGCGGGACCTACGAGCAGTACTTC. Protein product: CASGTYEQYF.

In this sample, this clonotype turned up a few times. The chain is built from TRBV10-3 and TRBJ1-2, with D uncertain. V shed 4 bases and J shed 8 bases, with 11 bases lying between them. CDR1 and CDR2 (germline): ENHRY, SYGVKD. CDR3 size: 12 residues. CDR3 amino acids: CAISGRAQGYTF. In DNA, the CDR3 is TGTGCCATCAGTGGAAGGGCTCAAGGCTACACCTTC.

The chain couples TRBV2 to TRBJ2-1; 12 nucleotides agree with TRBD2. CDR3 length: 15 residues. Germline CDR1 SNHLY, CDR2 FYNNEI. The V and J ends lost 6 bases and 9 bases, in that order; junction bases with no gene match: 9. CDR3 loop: CASRTSGGSHGEQFF. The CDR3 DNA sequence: TGTGCCAGCAGGACTAGCGGGGGCAGTCATGGTGAGCAGTTCTTC.

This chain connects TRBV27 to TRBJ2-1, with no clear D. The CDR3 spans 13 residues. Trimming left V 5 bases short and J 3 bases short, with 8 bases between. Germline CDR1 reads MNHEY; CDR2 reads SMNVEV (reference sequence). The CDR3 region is CASSPIRYNEQFF. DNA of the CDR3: TGTGCCAGCAGTCCTATACGCTACAATGAGCAGTTCTTC.

The CDR3 region is CASSLVGQLNTEAFF. The CDR3 region has the DNA TGCGCCAGCAGCTTGGTGGGACAGCTGAACACTGAAGCTTTCTTT. The J gene is TRBJ1-1, the V gene TRBV5-1; 7 bases map to TRBD1. Germline V lookup: CDR1 SGHRS, CDR2 YFSETQ. There are 15 residues in the CDR3. V was clipped by 0 bases and J by 0 bases; unmatched bases: 2.

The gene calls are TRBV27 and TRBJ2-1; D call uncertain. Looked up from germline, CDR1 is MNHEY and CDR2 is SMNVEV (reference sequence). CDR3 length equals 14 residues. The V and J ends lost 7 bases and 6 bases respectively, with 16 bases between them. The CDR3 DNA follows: TGTGCCAGCACCCGAGGTGGTCCAGTCAATGAGCAGTTCTTC. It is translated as CASTRGGPVNEQFF.

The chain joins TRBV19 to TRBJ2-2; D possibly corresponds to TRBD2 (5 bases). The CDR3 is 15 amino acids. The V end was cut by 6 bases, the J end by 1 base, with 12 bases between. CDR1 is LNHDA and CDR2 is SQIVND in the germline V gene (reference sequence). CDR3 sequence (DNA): TGTGCCAGTAGGTCGGGGTTTGGGAACACCGGGGAGCTGTTTTTT. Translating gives CASRSGFGNTGELFF. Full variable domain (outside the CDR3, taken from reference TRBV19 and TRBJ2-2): DGGITQSPKYLFRKEGQNVTLSCEQNLNHDAMYWYRQDPGQGLRLIYYSQIVNDFQKGDIAEGYSVSREKKESFPLTVTSAQKNPTAFYLCASRSGFGNTGELFFGEGSRLTVL.

The CDR3 region has the DNA TGTGCCAGCATCAGACAGGGGGGAAACACTGAAGCTTTCTTT. Encoded protein: CASIRQGGNTEAFF. The chain joins TRBV28 to TRBJ1-1; 9 nucleotides agree with TRBD1. Trimming cost V 7 bases and J 2 bases; bases outside gene matches: 5. Germline CDR1 and CDR2: MDHEN and SYDVKM. The CDR3 totals 14 residues. Full variable domain (rest looked up from reference TRBV28 and TRBJ1-1): DVKVTQSSRYLVKRTGEKVFLECVQDMDHENMFWYRQDPGLGLRLIYFSYDVKMKEKGDIPEGYSVSREKKERFSLILESASTNQTSMYLCASIRQGGNTEAFFGQGTRLTVV.

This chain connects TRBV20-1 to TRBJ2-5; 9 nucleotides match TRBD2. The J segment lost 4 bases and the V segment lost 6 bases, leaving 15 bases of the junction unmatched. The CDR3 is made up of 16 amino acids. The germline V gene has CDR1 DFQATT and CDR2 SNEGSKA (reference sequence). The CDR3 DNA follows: TGCAGTGCCCCCCGGGGACCGCGGGGGGGAAGAGAGACCCAGTACTTC. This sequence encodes CSAPRGPRGGRETQYF.

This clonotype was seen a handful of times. The CDR3 is CASSAVGVGEAFF. The CDR3 nucleotides are TGTGCCAGCAGTGCAGTCGGGGTCGGTGAAGCTTTCTTT. The chain uses TRBV9 and TRBJ1-1; D gene ambiguous. Trimming left V 5 bases short and J 7 bases short, with 15 bases between. This CDR3 is built from 13 residues. Germline V gene data show CDR1 as SGDLS and CDR2 as YYNGEE.